This T cell receptor beta chain was profiled in a study of T cell repertoires in cytomegalovirus infection. Overall study context: Indications of both CMV infection and matching HLA type were provided by public TCR beta signatures. Notes on the study in general: Summed frequency of public TCR beta families distinguished CMV carriers with the relevant HLA. CMV-specific TCR beta clonotypes restricted by HLA-C were the ones dominating the ex vivo response.

The CDR3 covers 16 residues. From germline, CDR1 is MNHNS and CDR2 SASEGT. Trimming pared 3 bases from V and 5 bases from J, leaving 20 bases between. About this clonotype itself: Antigen unknown.

MiXCR, run by TCRdb on the reads, gives a single entry per CDR3 protein. Of fewer than 1,000,000 distinct CDR3 sequences in the sample, approximately 31% are singletons; the top ten hold 13%. The source of this sequence is a human donor in good health (CMV status not recorded). Some clones in this sample may be carry-over from other donors' samples. Sequencing used cultured CD8+ T cells from PBMCs, obtained from culture after CMV antigen stimulation. The V gene is TRBV6-1, the J gene TRBJ2-7; D possibly corresponds to TRBD1 (6 bases). The CDR3 spells CASSDDRFFPQDEQYF. The CDR3 DNA follows: TGTGCCAGCAGTGACGACAGGTTCTTCCCTCAAGACGAGCAGTACTTC.